Below are 17 T cell receptor beta chains sequenced from a single sample in a study of T cells in Graves' hyperthyroidism and ophthalmopathy. Amplified TCR beta CDR3 regions came from RNA transcripts. The HTBI primer set was used in a first-round RT-PCR of the TCR CDR3. MiXCR was run by TCRdb on the multiplex PCR reads, yielding one entry per CDR3 protein. Among some 420,000 distinct CDR3 sequences listed, 12% to 15% were seen once. The sequenced sample was blood. The source is a woman younger than 35 with Graves' hyperthyroidism.

The chain recombines TRBV3-1 with TRBJ2-3; D ambiguous. The V end lost 0 bases, the J end lost 8 bases, and 18 bases lay between the germline ends. There are 16 residues in the CDR3. Germline V gene sequence: CDR1 LGHDT, CDR2 YNNKEL (reference sequence). This CDR3 is CASSQDSMTSLGTQYF. The CDR3 bases are TGTGCCAGCAGCCAAGATTCGATGACATCGTTAGGTACGCAGTATTTT.

The V gene is TRBV19, the J gene TRBJ1-5; 9 nucleotides match TRBD1. Looked up from germline, CDR1 is LNHDA and CDR2 is SQIVND (reference sequence). This CDR3 is built from 15 residues. With V trimmed by 7 bases and J by 4 bases, 8 bases remained unmatched. CDR3 amino acids: CASTATGGGNQPQHF. The CDR3 DNA sequence: TGTGCCAGTACCGCGACAGGGGGAGGAAATCAGCCCCAGCATTTT.

This clonotype was seen many times. The chain carries TRBV7-9 and TRBJ2-2; D remains ambiguous. V lost 5 bases and J lost 0, with 13 bases in between. This CDR3 region has 16 residues. The germline CDR1 and CDR2 sequences are SEHNR and FQNEAQ (reference sequence). CDR3 residues: CASSQVRFSNTGELFF. The CDR3, as DNA: TGTGCCAGCAGCCAAGTTCGGTTCTCGAACACCGGGGAGCTGTTTTTT.

This clonotype was recorded once. A much larger clone is a single base away; this may be a read error. The rearrangement links TRBV11-2 to TRBJ2-4; D is possibly TRBD1 (5 bases). The germline V gene encodes CDR1 SGHAT and CDR2 FQNNGV. The CDR3 consists of 15 residues. The CDR3 DNA follows: TGTGCCAGCAGCCCCCTCCCGGACACGAAAAGCATTCAGTACTTC. It codes for CASSPLPDTKSIQYF.

In this sample, this clonotype turned up many times. V and J are TRBV7-2 and TRBJ2-5; 10 bases agree with TRBD1. Germline loops: CDR1 SGHTA, CDR2 FQGNSA. Trimming cost V 2 bases and J 3 bases; bases outside gene matches: 3. This CDR3 has 15 amino acids. The CDR3 region is CASSLSGQGKETQYF. CDR3 nucleotides: TGTGCCAGCAGCTTATCGGGACAGGGGAAAGAGACCCAGTACTTC.

V usage is TRBV29-1 and J usage is TRBJ2-3; D is unresolved. The CDR3 spans 12 residues. Germline assignment: CDR1 SQVTM and CDR2 ANQGSEA. Trimming pared 1 base from V and 8 bases from J, leaving 10 bases between. The CDR3 bases are TGCAGCGTTGAAGTAGGTACGGGTACGCAGTATTTT. Its translation is CSVEVGTGTQYF.

This clonotype was seen only a few times. The chain employs TRBV14 and TRBJ2-2; D is undetermined. V was cut by 0 bases and J by 6 bases, with 5 bases left in between. Germline assignment: CDR1 SGHDN and CDR2 FVKESK. The CDR3 covers 13 residues. CDR3 in DNA: TGTGCCAGCAGCCAAGATAACCCCGGGGAGCTGTTTTTT. Its protein product is CASSQDNPGELFF.

There are many counts of this clonotype. The chain carries TRBV6-2 or TRBV6-3 and TRBJ2-7; unclear D gene. The CDR3 covers 15 residues. Per the germline V gene, CDR1 is MNHEY and CDR2 is SVGEGT. V shed 5 bases and J shed 2 bases, with 16 bases lying between them. Here the CDR3 DNA reads TGTGCCAGCAGTCCGCCCCCGGACGGTCCCTACGAGCAGTACTTC. It codes for CASSPPPDGPYEQYF.

This clonotype has just a few counts. One end of the junction is discordant with germline, which a read error may explain. The chain uses TRBV6-5 and TRBJ1-1; D might be TRBD1 (5 bases). CDR3 size: 14 residues. Germline V gives CDR1 MNHEY, CDR2 SVGAGI. The CDR3 reads CASSYLKDNTGAFF. Here the CDR3 DNA reads TGTGCCAGCAGTTACTTGAAGGACAACACTGGAGCTTTCTTT.

There are many counts of this clonotype. V gene TRBV13 combines with J gene TRBJ1-6; TRBD1 is a possible D gene (5 bases). CDR1 and CDR2 from the germline V gene are PRHDT and FYEKMQ (reference sequence). V lost 5 bases to trimming and J lost 8 bases, with 19 bases between them. The CDR3 is 16 residues long. Here the CDR3 reads CASSLRLDRRDSPLHF. In DNA, the CDR3 is TGTGCCAGCAGCCTACGTCTCGACAGACGAGATTCACCCCTCCACTTT.

This clonotype was counted a few times. The chain joins TRBV10-1 to TRBJ2-2; the D gene could be TRBD1 or TRBD2 (5 bases each). With 3 bases removed from V and 7 bases from J, the gap between germline ends came to 12 bases. Germline values: CDR1 WNHNN, CDR2 SYGVQD (reference sequence). There are 14 residues in the CDR3. This chain's CDR3 is CASSELTGGGELFF. Written as DNA, the CDR3 is TGCGCCAGCAGTGAACTAACTGGGGGCGGGGAGCTGTTTTTT.

This clonotype was recorded a few times. The J gene is TRBJ1-2, the V gene TRBV19, with 9 bases matching TRBD1. The V gene end was trimmed by 5 bases and the J gene end by 4 bases; junction bases not matched to a gene: 14. The germline V gene encodes CDR1 LNHDA and CDR2 SQIVND (reference sequence). CDR3 length equals 17 residues. In nucleotides, the CDR3 is TGTGCCAGTAGTGCTGGACAGGGGCGCCCCCACCTCTATGGCTACACCTTC. This codes for CASSAGQGRPHLYGYTF. The entire variable domain, with the rest obtained from reference TRBV19 and TRBJ1-2, is as follows: DGGITQSPKYLFRKEGQNVTLSCEQNLNHDAMYWYRQDPGQGLRLIYYSQIVNDFQKGDIAEGYSVSREKKESFPLTVTSAQKNPTAFYLCASSAGQGRPHLYGYTFGSGTRLTVV.

The rearrangement links TRBV6-2 or TRBV6-3 to TRBJ1-1; a possible D gene is TRBD1 (6 bases). This CDR3 region has 14 residues. Trimming removed 0 bases at V and 6 bases at J, with 11 bases between. The germline V gene encodes CDR1 MNHEY and CDR2 SVGEGT. Here the CDR3 DNA reads TGTGCCAGCAGTTACTCTGGGGGGCCGGCTGAAGCTTTCTTT. This codes for CASSYSGGPAEAFF.

The chain links TRBV10-3 to TRBJ1-1; tentatively, D is TRBD1 (6 bases). The CDR3 has 12 residues. CDR1 and CDR2 (germline): ENHRY, SYGVKD. Deletions cut 10 bases from V and 4 bases from J, with 13 bases between. CDR3 nucleotide sequence: TGTGCCAGCTCAGGGGAGGGCACTGAAGCTTTCTTT. Translated: CASSGEGTEAFF.

This clonotype was picked up a small number of times. The rearrangement uses TRBV6-1 and TRBJ2-7, with 7 bases identical to TRBD1. The CDR3 is 15 residues long. With 6 bases clipped from V and 2 bases from J, the junction kept 10 bases outside the gene matches. CDR1 and CDR2 (germline): MNHNS, SASEGT. CDR3 in DNA: TGTGCCAGCAGCATCGAGGGGGCGGCTGCCTACGAGCAGTACTTC. It translates to CASSIEGAAAYEQYF.

This clonotype appeared many times. The chain uses TRBV2 and TRBJ2-5; 11 bases line up with TRBD1. Germline trimming cut 6 bases from V and 3 bases from J; bases unmatched to any gene: 9. Per the germline V gene, CDR1 is SNHLY and CDR2 is FYNNEI. The CDR3 consists of 16 residues. DNA for the CDR3: TGTGCCAGCAGCGCTGGGACAGGGGGTTCAAAAGAGACCCAGTACTTC. Its translation: CASSAGTGGSKETQYF.

The chain recombines TRBV12-3 or TRBV12-4 with TRBJ2-7; a possible D gene is TRBD1 (6 bases). Trimming cost V 0 bases and J 3 bases, with 9 bases left between them. The CDR3 runs 14 residues. In nucleotides, the CDR3 is TGTGCCAGCAGTTTAGCTGGACAGTACTACGAGCAGTACTTC. This encodes CASSLAGQYYEQYF.